This T cell receptor (beta chain) was observed in a study of cytomegalovirus exposure and HLA in healthy donors. Remarks on this clone: Its antigen remains unidentified.

The V gene lost 7 bases and the J gene lost 5 bases, with 12 bases spanning the gap. CDR1 is MNHNY and CDR2 is SVGAGI in the germline V gene (reference sequence). The CDR3 consists of 13 residues. Study-wide results and caveats: A later look showed TCR association rates differing by HLA locus, highest for DRB1 and lowest for HLA-C. Previously analyzed data showed that most TCR beta V segments were productive at a frequency of about 87% or about 30%.

Researchers ran the PCR with 60 Vbeta and 13 Jbeta primers. Profiled with immunoSEQ multiplex PCR; TCRdb holds only in-frame clones, not every one. In the table there are 120,000 to 150,000 clones, around 70% of which are singletons. This receptor was taken from a woman in her 30s in good health and CMV-seronegative. The sequenced sample consisted of PBMCs. V is TRBV6-6 and J is TRBJ1-5; D might be TRBD1 (5 bases). This CDR3 reads CASTGLRDQPQHF. The CDR3 DNA sequence: TGTGCCAGCACTGGGCTCAGGGATCAGCCCCAGCATTTT.